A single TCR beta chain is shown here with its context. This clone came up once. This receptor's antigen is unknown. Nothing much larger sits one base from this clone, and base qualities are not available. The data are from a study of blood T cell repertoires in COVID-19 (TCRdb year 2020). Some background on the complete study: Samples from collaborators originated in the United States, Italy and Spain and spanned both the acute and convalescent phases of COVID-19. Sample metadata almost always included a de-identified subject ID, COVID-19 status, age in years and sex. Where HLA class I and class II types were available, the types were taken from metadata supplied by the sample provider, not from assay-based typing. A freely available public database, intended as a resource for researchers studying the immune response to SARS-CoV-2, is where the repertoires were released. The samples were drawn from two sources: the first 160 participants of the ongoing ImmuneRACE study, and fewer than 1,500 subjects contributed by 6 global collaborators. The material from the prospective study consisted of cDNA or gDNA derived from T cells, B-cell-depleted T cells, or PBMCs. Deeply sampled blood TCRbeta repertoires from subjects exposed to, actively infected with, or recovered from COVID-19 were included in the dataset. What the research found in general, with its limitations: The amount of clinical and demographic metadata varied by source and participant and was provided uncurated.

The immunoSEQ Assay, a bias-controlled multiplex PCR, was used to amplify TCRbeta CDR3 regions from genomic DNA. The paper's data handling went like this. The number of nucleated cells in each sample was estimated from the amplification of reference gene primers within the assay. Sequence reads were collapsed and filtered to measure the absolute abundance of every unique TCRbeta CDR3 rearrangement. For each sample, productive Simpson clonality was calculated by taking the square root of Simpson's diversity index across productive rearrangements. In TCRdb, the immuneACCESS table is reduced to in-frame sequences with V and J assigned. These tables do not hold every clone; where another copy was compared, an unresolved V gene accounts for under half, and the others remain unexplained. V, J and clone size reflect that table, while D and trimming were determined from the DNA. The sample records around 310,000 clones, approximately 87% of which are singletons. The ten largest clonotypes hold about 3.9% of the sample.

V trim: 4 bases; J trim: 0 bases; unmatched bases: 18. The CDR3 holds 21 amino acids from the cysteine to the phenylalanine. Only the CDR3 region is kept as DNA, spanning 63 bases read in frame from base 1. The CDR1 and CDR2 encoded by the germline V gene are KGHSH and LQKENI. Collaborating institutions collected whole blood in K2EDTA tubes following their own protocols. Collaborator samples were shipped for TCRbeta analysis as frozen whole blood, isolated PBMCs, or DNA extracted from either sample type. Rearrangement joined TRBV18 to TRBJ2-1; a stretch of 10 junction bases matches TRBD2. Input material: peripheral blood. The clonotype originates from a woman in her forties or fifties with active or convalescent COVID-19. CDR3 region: CASSLSPGLASRQGSYNEQFF. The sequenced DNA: TGTGCCAGCTCACTATCCCCGGGACTAGCGTCCCGCCAAGGCTCCTACAATGAGCAGTTCTTC.